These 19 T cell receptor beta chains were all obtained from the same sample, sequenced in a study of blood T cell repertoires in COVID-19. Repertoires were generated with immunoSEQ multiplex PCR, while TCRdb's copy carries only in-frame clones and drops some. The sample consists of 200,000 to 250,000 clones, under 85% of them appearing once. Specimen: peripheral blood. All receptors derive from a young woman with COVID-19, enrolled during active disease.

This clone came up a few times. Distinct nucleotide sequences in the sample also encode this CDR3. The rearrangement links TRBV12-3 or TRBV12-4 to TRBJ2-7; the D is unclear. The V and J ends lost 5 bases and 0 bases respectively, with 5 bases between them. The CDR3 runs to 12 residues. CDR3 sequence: CASSPSSYEQYF. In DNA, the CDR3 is TGTGCCAGCAGTCCCAGCTCCTACGAGCAGTACTTC.

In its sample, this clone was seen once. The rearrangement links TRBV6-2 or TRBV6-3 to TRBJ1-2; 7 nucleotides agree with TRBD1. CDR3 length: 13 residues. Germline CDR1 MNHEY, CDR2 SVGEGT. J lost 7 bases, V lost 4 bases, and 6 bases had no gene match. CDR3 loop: CASSSTGLSGYTF. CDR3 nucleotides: TGTGCCAGCAGTTCGACAGGGTTGTCTGGCTACACCTTC.

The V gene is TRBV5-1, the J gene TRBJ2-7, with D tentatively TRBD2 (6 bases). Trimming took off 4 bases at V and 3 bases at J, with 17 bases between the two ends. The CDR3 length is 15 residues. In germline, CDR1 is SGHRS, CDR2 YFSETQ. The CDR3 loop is CASSRVGGAIYEQYF. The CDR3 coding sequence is TGCGCCAGCAGCCGGGTGGGGGGAGCCATCTACGAGCAGTACTTC.

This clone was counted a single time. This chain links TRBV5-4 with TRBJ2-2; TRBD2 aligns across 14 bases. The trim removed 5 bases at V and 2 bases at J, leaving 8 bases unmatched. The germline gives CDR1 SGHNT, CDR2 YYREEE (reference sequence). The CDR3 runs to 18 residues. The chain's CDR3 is CASSPTGLAGVNTGELFF. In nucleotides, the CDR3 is TGTGCCAGCAGTCCCACGGGACTAGCGGGAGTAAACACCGGGGAGCTGTTTTTT.

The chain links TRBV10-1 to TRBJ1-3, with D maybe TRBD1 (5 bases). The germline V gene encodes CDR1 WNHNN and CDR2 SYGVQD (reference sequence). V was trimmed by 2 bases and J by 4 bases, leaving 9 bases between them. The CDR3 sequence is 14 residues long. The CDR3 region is CASSERTQGNTIYF. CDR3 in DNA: TGCGCCAGCAGTGAGAGGACACAAGGAAACACCATATATTTT.

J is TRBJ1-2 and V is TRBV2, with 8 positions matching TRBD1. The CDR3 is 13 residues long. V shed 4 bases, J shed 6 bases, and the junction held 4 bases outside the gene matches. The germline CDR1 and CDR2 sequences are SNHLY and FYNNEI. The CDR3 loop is CASSGDRGNGYTF. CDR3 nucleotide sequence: TGTGCCAGCAGTGGAGACAGGGGAAATGGCTACACCTTC.

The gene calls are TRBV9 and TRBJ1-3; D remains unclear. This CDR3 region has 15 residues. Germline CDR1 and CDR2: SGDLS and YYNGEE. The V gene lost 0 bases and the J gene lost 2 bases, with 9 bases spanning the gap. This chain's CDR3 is CASSVVAGPGNTIYF. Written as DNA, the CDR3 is TGTGCCAGCAGCGTAGTCGCGGGCCCTGGAAACACCATATATTTT.

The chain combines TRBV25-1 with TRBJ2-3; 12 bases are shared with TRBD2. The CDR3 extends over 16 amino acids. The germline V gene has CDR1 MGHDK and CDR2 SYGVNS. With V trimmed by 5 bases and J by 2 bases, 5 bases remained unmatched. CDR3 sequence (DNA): TGTGCCAGCAGTTCGCGGACTAGCGGGAACACAGATACGCAGTATTTT. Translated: CASSSRTSGNTDTQYF.

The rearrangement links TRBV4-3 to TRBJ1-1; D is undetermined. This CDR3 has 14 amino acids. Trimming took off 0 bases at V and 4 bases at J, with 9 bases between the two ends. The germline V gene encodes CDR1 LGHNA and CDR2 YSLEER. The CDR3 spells CASSQEMGATEAFF. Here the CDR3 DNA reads TGCGCCAGCAGCCAAGAGATGGGAGCCACTGAAGCTTTCTTT.

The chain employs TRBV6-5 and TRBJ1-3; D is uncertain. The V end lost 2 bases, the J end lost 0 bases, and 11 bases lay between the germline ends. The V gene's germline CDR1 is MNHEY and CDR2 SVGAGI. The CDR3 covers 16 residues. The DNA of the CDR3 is TGTGCCAGCAGTTACGTCGGTGGGAGCTCTGGAAACACCATATATTTT. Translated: CASSYVGGSSGNTIYF.

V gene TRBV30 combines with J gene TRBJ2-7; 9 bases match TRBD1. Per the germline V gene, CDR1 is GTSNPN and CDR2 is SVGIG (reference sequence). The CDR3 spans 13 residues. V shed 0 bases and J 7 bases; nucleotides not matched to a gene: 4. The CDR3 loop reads CAWSVQGAKEQYF. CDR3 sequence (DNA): TGTGCCTGGAGTGTACAGGGGGCAAAGGAGCAGTACTTC.

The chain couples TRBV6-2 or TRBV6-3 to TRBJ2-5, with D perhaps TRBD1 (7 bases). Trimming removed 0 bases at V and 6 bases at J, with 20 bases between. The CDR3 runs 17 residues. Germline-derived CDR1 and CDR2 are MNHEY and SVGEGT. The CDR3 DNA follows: TGTGCCAGCAGTTACTCGAACAGGCCAGGGGGACTGAAGACCCAGTACTTC. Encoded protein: CASSYSNRPGGLKTQYF.

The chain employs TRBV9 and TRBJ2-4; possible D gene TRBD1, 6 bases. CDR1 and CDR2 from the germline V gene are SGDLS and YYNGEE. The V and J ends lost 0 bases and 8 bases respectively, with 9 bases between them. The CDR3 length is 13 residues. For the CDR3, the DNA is TGTGCCAGCAGCGTAGGGACAGATGACATTCAGTACTTC. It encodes CASSVGTDDIQYF.

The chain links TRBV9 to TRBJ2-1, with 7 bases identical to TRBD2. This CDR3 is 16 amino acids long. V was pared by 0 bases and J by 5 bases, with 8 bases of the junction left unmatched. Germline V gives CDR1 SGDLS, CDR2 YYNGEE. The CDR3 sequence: CASSVGPSGVNNEQFF. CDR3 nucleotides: TGTGCCAGCAGCGTAGGGCCCAGCGGGGTGAACAATGAGCAGTTCTTC.

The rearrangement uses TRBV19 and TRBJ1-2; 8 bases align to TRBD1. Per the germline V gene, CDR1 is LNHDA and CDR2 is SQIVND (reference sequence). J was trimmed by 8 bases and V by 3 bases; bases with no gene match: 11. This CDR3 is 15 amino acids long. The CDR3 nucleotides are TGTGCCAGTAGTATCCGGGCAGGGGGCGAACGGGGCTACACCTTC. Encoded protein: CASSIRAGGERGYTF. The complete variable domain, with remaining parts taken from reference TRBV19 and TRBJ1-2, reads DGGITQSPKYLFRKEGQNVTLSCEQNLNHDAMYWYRQDPGQGLRLIYYSQIVNDFQKGDIAEGYSVSREKKESFPLTVTSAQKNPTAFYLCASSIRAGGERGYTFGSGTRLTVV.

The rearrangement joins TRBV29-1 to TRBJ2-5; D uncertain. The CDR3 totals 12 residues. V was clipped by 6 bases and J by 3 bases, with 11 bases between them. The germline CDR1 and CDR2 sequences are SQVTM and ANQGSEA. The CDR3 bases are TGCAGCGTATCAAGCACCAAAGAGACCCAGTACTTC. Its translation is CSVSSTKETQYF.

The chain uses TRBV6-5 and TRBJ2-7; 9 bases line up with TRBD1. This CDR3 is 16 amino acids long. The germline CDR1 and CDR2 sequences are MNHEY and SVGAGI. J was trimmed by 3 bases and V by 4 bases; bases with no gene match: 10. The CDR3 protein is CASSSGRTGGRYEQYF. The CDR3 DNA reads TGTGCCAGCAGTTCGGGTCGAACAGGGGGCCGCTACGAGCAGTACTTC.

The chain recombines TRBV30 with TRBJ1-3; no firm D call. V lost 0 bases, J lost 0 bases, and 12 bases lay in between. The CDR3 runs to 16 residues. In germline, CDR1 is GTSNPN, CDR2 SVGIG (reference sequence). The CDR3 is CAWSVNLMSSGNTIYF. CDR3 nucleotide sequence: TGTGCCTGGAGTGTAAACCTGATGAGCTCTGGAAACACCATATATTTT.

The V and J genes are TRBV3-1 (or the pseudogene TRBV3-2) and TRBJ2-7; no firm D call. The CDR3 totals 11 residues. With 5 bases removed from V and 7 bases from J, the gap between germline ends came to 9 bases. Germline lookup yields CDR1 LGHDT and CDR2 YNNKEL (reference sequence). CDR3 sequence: CASSGRQEQYF. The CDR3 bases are TGTGCCAGCAGCGGTCGCCAGGAGCAGTACTTC.